This TCR beta chain was profiled in a study of cytomegalovirus exposure and HLA in healthy donors. Study-level points and caveats: Associated with cytomegalovirus, according to the listing, were 150 to 200 TCR beta chains.

The CDR3 is 15 residues long. Germline V CDR1 and CDR2: SGHTA, FQGNSA. V was cut by 1 base and J by 5 bases, with 9 bases left in between. PCR primers comprised 60 Vbeta and 13 Jbeta primers. Method: immunoSEQ multiplex PCR; TCRdb's copy keeps in-frame clones and lacks some. Of 70,000 to 100,000 clones detected, less than 80% appear once; the ten largest clones hold 20% to 25%. This clone was counted once. Its specificity is unknown. This TCR derives from a woman aged 50 to 60 in good health and CMV-seropositive. Sequenced material: PBMCs. The rearrangement joins TRBV7-2 to TRBJ1-6, with D tentatively TRBD1 (6 bases). The CDR3 region has the DNA TGTGCCAGCAGCTTAGAAGCAGGGGATAATTCACCCCTCCACTTT. It encodes CASSLEAGDNSPLHF.